This T cell receptor beta chain was observed in a study of preoperative IRX-2 immunotherapy in early breast cancer. As to treatment: preoperative locoregional IRX-2 cytokine immunotherapy. Patients received preoperative, locoregional IRX-2 cytokine immunotherapy in a phase Ib study. Per the germline V gene, CDR1 is SGHNT and CDR2 is YENEEA. V lost 3 bases and J lost 4; bases outside the gene matches: 21. This CDR3 is 20 amino acids long. Sequenced by immunoSEQ multiplex PCR; TCRdb stores in-frame clones only, minus some. The data show about 1,400 clones, with about 67% seen just once and roughly 12% held by the top ten.

The input for sequencing was tumor tissue, taken before IRX-2 immunotherapy. The J gene is TRBJ1-2, the V gene TRBV11-3, with 9 bases aligning to TRBD1. This TCR came from a human donor with breast cancer. The CDR3 loop reads CASSFPEQSSGTGIFYGYTF. The CDR3 nucleotides read TGTGCCAGCAGCTTCCCAGAACAAAGCTCCGGGACAGGGATTTTCTATGGCTACACCTTC.